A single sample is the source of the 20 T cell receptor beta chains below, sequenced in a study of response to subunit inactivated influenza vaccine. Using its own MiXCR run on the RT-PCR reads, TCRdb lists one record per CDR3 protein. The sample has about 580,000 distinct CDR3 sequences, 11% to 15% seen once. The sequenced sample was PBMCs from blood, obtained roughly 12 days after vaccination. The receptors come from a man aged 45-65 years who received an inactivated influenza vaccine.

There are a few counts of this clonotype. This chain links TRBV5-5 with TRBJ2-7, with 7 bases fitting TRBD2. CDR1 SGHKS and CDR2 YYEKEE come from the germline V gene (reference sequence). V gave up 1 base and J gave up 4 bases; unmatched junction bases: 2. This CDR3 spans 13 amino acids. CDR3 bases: TGTGCCAGCAGCTTGTGGGAGGGGTACGAGCAGTACTTC. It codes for CASSLWEGYEQYF.

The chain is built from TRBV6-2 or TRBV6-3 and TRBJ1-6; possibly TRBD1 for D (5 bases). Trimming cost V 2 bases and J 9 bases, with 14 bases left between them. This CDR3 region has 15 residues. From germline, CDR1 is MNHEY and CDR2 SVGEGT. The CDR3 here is CASSYRGTEVSPLHF. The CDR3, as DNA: TGTGCCAGCAGTTACCGAGGGACCGAGGTTTCACCCCTCCACTTT.

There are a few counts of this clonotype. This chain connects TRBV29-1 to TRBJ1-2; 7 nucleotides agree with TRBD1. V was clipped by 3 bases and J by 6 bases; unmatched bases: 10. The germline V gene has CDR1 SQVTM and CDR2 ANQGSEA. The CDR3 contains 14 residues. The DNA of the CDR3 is TGCAGCGTTGAGAAACAGGGGCTGAGTGATGGCTACACCTTC. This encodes CSVEKQGLSDGYTF.

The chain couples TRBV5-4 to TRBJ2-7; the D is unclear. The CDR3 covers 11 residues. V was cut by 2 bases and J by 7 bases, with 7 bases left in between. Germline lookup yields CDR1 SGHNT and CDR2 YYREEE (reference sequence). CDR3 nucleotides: TGTGCCAGCAGCTTCGGCTTAGAGCAGTACTTC. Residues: CASSFGLEQYF. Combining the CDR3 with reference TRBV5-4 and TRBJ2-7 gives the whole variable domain ETGVTQSPTHLIKTRGQQVTLRCSSQSGHNTVSWYQQALGQGPQFIFQYYREEENGRGNFPPRFSGLQFPNYSSELNVNALELDDSALYLCASSFGLEQYFGPGTRLTVT.

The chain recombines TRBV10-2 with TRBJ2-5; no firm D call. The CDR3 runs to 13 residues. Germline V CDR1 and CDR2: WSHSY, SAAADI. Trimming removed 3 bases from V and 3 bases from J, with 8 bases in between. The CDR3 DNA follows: TGCGCCAGCAGTGACTACCCTAAAGAGACCCAGTACTTC. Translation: CASSDYPKETQYF.

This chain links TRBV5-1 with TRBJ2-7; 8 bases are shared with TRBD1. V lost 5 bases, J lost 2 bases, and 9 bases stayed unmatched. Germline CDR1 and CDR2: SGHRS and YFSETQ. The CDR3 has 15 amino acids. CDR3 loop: CASREDRGLTYEQYF. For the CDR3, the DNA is TGCGCCAGCAGAGAAGACAGGGGTCTGACCTACGAGCAGTACTTC.

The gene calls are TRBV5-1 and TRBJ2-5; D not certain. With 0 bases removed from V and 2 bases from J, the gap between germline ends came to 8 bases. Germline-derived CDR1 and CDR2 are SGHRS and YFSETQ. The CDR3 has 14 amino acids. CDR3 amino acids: CASSLDSHQETQYF. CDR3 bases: TGCGCCAGCAGCTTGGACAGCCATCAAGAGACCCAGTACTTC.

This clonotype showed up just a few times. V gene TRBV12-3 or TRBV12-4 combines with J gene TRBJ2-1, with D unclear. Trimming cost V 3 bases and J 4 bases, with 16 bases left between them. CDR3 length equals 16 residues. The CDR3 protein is CASSFAGRIYYNEQFF. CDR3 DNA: TGTGCCAGCAGTTTCGCAGGCAGAATCTATTACAATGAGCAGTTCTTC.

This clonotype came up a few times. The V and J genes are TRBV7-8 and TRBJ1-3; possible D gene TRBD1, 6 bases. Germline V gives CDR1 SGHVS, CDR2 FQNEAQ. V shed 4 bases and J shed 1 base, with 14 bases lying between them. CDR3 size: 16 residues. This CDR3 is CASSSQQGVSGNTIYF. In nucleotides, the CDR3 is TGTGCCAGCAGCTCACAACAGGGAGTATCTGGAAACACCATATATTTT.

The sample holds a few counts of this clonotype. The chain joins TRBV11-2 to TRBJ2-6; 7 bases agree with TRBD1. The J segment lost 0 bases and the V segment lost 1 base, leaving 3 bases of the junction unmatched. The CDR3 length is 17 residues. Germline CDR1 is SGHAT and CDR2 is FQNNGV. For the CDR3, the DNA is TGTGCCAGCAGCTTAGCCGGGACAGTCTCTGGGGCCAACGTCCTGACTTTC. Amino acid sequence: CASSLAGTVSGANVLTF.

The CDR3 DNA follows: TGTGCCAGCAGCTTAGACCACAGGGGCGGTGGTTCACCCCTCCACTTT. As protein: CASSLDHRGGGSPLHF. The V call is TRBV7-2, the J call TRBJ1-6; 7 bases are shared with TRBD1. The V gene end was trimmed by 1 base and the J gene end by 9 bases; junction bases not matched to a gene: 9. Per germline, CDR1 SGHTA and CDR2 FQGNSA. The CDR3 runs to 16 residues.

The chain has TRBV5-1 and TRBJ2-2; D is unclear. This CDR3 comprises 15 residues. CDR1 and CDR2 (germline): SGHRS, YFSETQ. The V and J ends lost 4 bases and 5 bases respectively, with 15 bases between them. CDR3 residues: CASSPDLPSTGELFF. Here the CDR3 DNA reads TGCGCCAGCAGCCCCGACCTCCCTAGTACCGGGGAGCTGTTTTTT.

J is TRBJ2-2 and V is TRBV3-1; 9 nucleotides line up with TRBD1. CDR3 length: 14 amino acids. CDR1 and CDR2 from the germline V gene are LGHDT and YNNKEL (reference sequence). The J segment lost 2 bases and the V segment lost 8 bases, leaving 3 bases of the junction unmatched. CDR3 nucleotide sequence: TGTGCCAGCCGTACAGGGGGCAACACCGGGGAGCTGTTTTTT. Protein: CASRTGGNTGELFF.

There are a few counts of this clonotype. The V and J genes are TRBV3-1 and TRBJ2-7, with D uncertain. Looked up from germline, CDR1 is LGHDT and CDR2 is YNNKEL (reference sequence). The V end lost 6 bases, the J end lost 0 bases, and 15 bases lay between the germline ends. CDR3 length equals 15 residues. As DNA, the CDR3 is TGTGCCAGCAGGGCCTGGGCCGCGAGCTCCTACGAGCAGTACTTC. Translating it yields CASRAWAASSYEQYF.

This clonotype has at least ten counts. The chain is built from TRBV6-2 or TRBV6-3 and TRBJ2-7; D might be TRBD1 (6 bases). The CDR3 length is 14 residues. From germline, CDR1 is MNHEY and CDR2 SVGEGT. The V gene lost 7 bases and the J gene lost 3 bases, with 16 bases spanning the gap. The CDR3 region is CASTRDTAFYEQYF. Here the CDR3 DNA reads TGTGCCAGCACTCGGGACACAGCGTTCTACGAGCAGTACTTC.

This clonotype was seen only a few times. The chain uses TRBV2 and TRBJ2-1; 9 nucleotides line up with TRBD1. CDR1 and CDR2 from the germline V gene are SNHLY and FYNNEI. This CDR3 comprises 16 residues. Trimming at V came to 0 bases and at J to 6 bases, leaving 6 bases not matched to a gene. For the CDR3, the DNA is TGTGCCAGCAGTGAAGCAAAACAGGGGGCGCCCAATGAGCAGTTCTTC. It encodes CASSEAKQGAPNEQFF.

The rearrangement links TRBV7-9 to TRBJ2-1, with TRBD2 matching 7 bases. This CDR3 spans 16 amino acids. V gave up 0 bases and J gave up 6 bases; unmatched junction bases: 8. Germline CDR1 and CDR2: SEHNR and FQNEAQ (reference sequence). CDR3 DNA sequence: TGTGCCAGCAGCTTAGCTGACGGCGGGAGAACCAATGAGCAGTTCTTC. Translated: CASSLADGGRTNEQFF.

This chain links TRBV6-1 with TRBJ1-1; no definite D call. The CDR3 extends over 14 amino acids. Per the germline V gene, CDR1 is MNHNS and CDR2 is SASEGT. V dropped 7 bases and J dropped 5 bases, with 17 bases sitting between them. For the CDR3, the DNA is TGTGCCAGCAACGAACCGACCCGGCGGACTGAAGCTTTCTTT. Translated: CASNEPTRRTEAFF.

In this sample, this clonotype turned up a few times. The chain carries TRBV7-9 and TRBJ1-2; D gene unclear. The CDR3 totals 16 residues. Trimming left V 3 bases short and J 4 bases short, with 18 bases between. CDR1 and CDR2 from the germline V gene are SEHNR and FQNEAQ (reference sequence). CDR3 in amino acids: CASSFLSSTEGYGYTF. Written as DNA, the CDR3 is TGTGCCAGCAGCTTTCTAAGCTCCACCGAGGGCTATGGCTACACCTTC.

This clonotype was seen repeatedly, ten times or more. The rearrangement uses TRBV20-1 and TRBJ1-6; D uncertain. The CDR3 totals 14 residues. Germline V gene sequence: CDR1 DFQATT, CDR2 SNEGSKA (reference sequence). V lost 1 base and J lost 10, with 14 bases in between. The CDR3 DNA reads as TGCAGTGCTAGAGCGCGTGGACCGGCGTCACCCCTCCACTTT. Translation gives CSARARGPASPLHF.